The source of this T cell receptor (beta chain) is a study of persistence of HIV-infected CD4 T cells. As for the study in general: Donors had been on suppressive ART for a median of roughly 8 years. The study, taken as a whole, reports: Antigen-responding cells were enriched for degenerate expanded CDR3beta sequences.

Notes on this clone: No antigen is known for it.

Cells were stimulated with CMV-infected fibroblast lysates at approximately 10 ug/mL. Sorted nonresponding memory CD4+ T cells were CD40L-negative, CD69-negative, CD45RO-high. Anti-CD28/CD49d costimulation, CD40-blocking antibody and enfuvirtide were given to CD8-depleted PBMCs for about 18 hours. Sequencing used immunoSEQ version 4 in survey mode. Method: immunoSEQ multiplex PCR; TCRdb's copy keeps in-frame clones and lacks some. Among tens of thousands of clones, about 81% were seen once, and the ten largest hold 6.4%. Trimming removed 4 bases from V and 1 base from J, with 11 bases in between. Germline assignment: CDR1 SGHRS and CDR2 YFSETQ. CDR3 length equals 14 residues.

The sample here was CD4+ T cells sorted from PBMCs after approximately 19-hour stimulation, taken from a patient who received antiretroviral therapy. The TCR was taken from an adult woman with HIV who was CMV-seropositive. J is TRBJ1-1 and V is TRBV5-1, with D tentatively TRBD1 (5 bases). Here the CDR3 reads CASSGNQGNTEAFF. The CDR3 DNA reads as TGCGCCAGCAGCGGGAATCAGGGGAACACTGAAGCTTTCTTT.